The rows below give T cell receptor beta chains drawn from one sample of a study of cytomegalovirus exposure and HLA in healthy donors. Assay used: immunoSEQ multiplex PCR; TCRdb lists only in-frame clones, some missing. The sample lists approximately 110,000 clones; about 84% were seen once. The material sequenced was PBMCs. The receptor set was obtained from a man aged 35 to 55 in good health and CMV-seronegative. The CDR3 runs from the conserved cysteine through the conserved F or W. The D gene is left open where the match is weak. Clone size is stated in some rows and not others, as once, few, many or a class when expanded.

len	abundance	v_gene	j_gene	d_gene	CDR3nt	CDR3aa
14	.	TRBV7-3	TRBJ2-3	.	TGTGCCAGCAGCTCCGGTGTCGGCACAGATACGCAGTATTTT	CASSSGVGTDTQYF
15	.	TRBV2	TRBJ2-5	TRBD2	TGTGCCAGCAGTGCCGCTAGCGGGGGGGCTAAGACCCAGTACTTC	CASSAASGGAKTQYF
14	.	TRBV4-1	TRBJ1-6	.	TGCGCCAGCAGCCAAGGGGGGGGGAATTCACCCCTCCACTTT	CASSQGGGNSPLHF
15	few	TRBV7-2	TRBJ2-3	TRBD1	TGTGCCAGCAGCTTGACAGGGGGCCCTACAGATACGCAGTATTTT	CASSLTGGPTDTQYF
16	.	TRBV7-3	TRBJ2-3	TRBD1	TGTGCCAGCAGCTTAATGGGACAGGGGATTGCAGATACGCAGTATTTT	CASSLMGQGIADTQYF
12	.	TRBV4-2	TRBJ1-2	.	TGTGCCACCACGGGCAGGGCTACGGGCTACACCTTC	CATTGRATGYTF
14	.	TRBV25-1	TRBJ2-7	TRBD1	TGTGCCAGCAGTGACTCGGGACAGGGTTACGAGCAGTACTTC	CASSDSGQGYEQYF
14	few	TRBV11-1	TRBJ2-3	.	TGTGCCAGCAGCTCGGACAGACGCACAGATACGCAGTATTTT	CASSSDRRTDTQYF
14	.	TRBV27	TRBJ2-5	.	TGTGCCAGCAGTCCTAGTCGGGTGGGAGAGACCCAGTACTTC	CASSPSRVGETQYF
16	.	TRBV19	TRBJ1-2	TRBD1	TGTGCCAGTAGTGCAGAACACCTGACAGGGGTGGATGGCTACACCTTC	CASSAEHLTGVDGYTF
12	.	TRBV6-1	TRBJ1-1	.	TGTGCCAGCAGTGAAGTCACCGGTGACGGGTTCTTT	CASSEVTGDGFF
16	.	TRBV5-1	TRBJ1-1	TRBD1	TGCGCCAGCAGTTTTTCCGCCGGGACAGGGGAAACTGAAGCTTTCTTT	CASSFSAGTGETEAFF
14	.	TRBV5-1	TRBJ1-6	.	TGCGCCAGCAGAGCGCAACCTGATAATTCACCCCTCCACTTT	CASRAQPDNSPLHF
16	.	TRBV7-9	TRBJ2-2	TRBD1	TGTGCCAGCAGCATCCCGACAGGGGCCCTACCCGGGGAGCTGTTTTTT	CASSIPTGALPGELFF
16	few	TRBV5-8	TRBJ1-2	TRBD1	TGTGCCAGCAGCTTCCCCGGGACAGATAGGAGCTATGGCTACACCTTC	CASSFPGTDRSYGYTF
13	few	TRBV11-1	TRBJ1-2	.	TGTGCCAGCAGCTTAGAACAGGGCTATGGCTACACCTTC	CASSLEQGYGYTF
16	.	TRBV7-2	TRBJ1-6	.	TGTGCCAGCAGCTTATTACCGGGTCCAAGTTATTCACCCCTCCACTTT	CASSLLPGPSYSPLHF
13	.	TRBV28	TRBJ1-1	.	TGTGCCAGCGGTCTTACGGGGAACACTGAAGCTTTCTTT	CASGLTGNTEAFF
16	.	TRBV5-1	TRBJ2-7	.	TGCGCCAGCAGCTCGGCGGACAGATGGAGTCCCTACGAGCAGTACTTC	CASSSADRWSPYEQYF
14	.	TRBV18	TRBJ2-7	TRBD2	TGTGCCAGCTCACCGTCTAGCGGATCCTACGAGCAGTACTTC	CASSPSSGSYEQYF
14	.	TRBV27	TRBJ1-3	.	TGTGCCAGCTCGCAACTCGCTTCTGGAAACACCATATATTTT	CASSQLASGNTIYF
18	few	TRBV19	TRBJ2-1	TRBD2	TGTGCCAGTAGTACAAACACACCCGGGACTAGCGGGTACAATGAGCAGTTCTTC	CASSTNTPGTSGYNEQFF